Given below is one T cell receptor (beta chain) in context. The antigen remains undetermined. The sample belongs to a study of cytomegalovirus exposure and HLA in healthy donors. Amplification used 60 Vbeta primers and 13 Jbeta primers. The protocol was immunoSEQ multiplex PCR, while the TCRdb copy is restricted to in-frame clones and leaves out a portion. The sample lists fewer than 350,000 clones; roughly 89% were seen once. This CDR3 has 16 residues. CDR1 SEHNR and CDR2 FQNEAQ come from the germline V gene (reference sequence). V lost 5 bases to trimming and J lost 3 bases; unmatched junction nucleotides: 9. Study results and limitations: Rare sequences made up most TCRs, while some public TCRs were found in many donors. Clonal expansion was found to be greater in HLA-associated TCR beta chains than in equally common others in a later analysis.

The specimen was PBMCs. The V call is TRBV7-9, the J call TRBJ1-4, with TRBD1 matching 7 bases. The source is a woman in her late teens or twenties in good health and CMV-seronegative. In DNA, the CDR3 is TGTGCCAGCAGCCCGGAATGGGACAGTTCTAATGAAAAACTGTTTTTT. This encodes CASSPEWDSSNEKLFF.